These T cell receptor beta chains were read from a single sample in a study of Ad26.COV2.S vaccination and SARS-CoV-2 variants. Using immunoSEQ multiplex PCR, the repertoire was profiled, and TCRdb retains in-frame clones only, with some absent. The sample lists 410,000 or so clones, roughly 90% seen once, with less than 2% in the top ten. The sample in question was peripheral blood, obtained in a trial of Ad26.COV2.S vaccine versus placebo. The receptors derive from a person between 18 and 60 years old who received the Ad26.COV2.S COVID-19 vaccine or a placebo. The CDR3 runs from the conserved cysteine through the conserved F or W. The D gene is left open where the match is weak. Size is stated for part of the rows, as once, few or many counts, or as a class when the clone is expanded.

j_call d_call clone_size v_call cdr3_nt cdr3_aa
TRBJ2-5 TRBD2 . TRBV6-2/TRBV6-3 TGTGCCAGCAGTTACGCGCTAGCGGGGGGGCTCCAAGAGACCCAGTACTTC CASSYALAGGLQETQYF
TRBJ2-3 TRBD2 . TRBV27 TGTGCCGCCGGGACTAGCGGGGGGGTGCTATTTACGCAGTATTTT CAAGTSGGVLFTQYF
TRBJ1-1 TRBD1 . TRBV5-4 TGTGCCAGCAGCCGGACAGGGGGAAGCACTGAAGCTTTCTTT CASSRTGGSTEAFF
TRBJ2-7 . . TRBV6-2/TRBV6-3 TGTGCCAGCAGTTACCCTACTAGTCCCTACTACGAGCAGTACTTC CASSYPTSPYYEQYF
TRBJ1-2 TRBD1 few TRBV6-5 TGTGCCAGCAGAATACAGGGGATCGGCTATGGCTACACCTTC CASRIQGIGYGYTF
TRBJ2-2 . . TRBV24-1 TGTGCCACCAGCCCCCGGGGCATCAGGGTCGCCACCGGGGAGCTGTTTTTT CATSPRGIRVATGELFF
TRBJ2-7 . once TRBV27 TGTGCCAGCAGTTTATCAACGAGTGGGAGTTCCTACGAGCAGTACTTC CASSLSTSGSSYEQYF
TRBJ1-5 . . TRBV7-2 TGTGCCAGCAGCTTATCGTACAGCAATCAGCCCCAGCATTTT CASSLSYSNQPQHF
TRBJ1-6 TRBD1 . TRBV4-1 TGCGCCAGCAGCCCAGAGGGCAGGGGGACGGCACCCCTCCACTTT CASSPEGRGTAPLHF
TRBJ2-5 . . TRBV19 TGTGCCAGTGGGGGGGCACAAGAGACCCAGTACTTC CASGGAQETQYF
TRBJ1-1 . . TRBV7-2 TGTGCCAGCACTATTCCTCTCGGGGGGCGCTTCACTGAAGCTTTCTTT CASTIPLGGRFTEAFF
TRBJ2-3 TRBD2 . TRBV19 TGTGCCAGTAGTATAGACCCTCTAGCGGGGGGGAACACAGATACGCAGTATTTT CASSIDPLAGGNTDTQYF
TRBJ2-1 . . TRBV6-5 TGTGCCAGCAGTTACCTTCTGGGGGCCAATGAGCAGTTCTTC CASSYLLGANEQFF
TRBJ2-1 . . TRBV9 TGTGCCAGCAGCGGGCCCGATGGGGGGCGGAGCTCCTACAATGAGCAGTTCTTC CASSGPDGGRSSYNEQFF
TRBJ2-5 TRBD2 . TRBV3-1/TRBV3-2 TGTGCCAGCAGGGGAGCGGGGCAAGAGACCCAGTACTTC CASRGAGQETQYF
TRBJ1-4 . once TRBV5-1 TGCGCCAGCAGTTTTCAGGGAACTAATGAAAAACTGTTTTTT CASSFQGTNEKLFF
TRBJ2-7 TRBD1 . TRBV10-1 TGCGCCAGCAGTGACGGACAGGGTTACGAGCAGTACTTC CASSDGQGYEQYF
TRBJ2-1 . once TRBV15 TGTGCCACCAGCAGAGCGTCTAGCTACGGCTACAATGAGCAGTTCTTC CATSRASSYGYNEQFF
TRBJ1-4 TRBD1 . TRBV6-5 TGTGCCAGCAGCCGGACAGGGTACAATGAAAAACTGTTTTTT CASSRTGYNEKLFF
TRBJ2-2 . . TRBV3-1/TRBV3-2 TGTGCCAGCGGGACCCACCAAGACTCAAGTAACACCGGGGAGCTGTTTTTT CASGTHQDSSNTGELFF
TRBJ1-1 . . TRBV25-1 TGTGCCAGCAGCCTGGGGGGTAGGGGCACTGAAGCTTTCTTT CASSLGGRGTEAFF
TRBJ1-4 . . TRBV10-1 TGCGCCAGCACTACTCGGACAGTCGCAACTAATGAAAAACTGTTTTTT CASTTRTVATNEKLFF
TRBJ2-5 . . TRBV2 TGTGCCAGCAGAAAGACGGACGGCGGAGAGACCCAGTACTTC CASRKTDGGETQYF
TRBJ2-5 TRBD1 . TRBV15 TGTGCCACCAGCAGAGCAGACAGGGGGAAAGAGACCCAGTACTTC CATSRADRGKETQYF
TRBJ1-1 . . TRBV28 TGTGCCAGCACTCCTTTCCGGGGGAGTCACACTGAAGCTTTCTTT CASTPFRGSHTEAFF
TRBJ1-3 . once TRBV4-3 TGCGCCAGCAGCCAAGAACGGGGAAACACCATATATTTT CASSQERGNTIYF
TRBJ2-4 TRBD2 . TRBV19 TGTGCCAGTAGTATAGGCGGGGGGGTCAAAAACATTCAGTACTTC CASSIGGGVKNIQYF
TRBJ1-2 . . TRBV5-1 TGCGCCAGCAGCAGGGACGACCAAAGCGTTATATATGGCTACACCTTC CASSRDDQSVIYGYTF
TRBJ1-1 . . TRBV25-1 TGTGCCAGCAGTGAATGGAAGGGGAACACTGAAGCTTTCTTT CASSEWKGNTEAFF
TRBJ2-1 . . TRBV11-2 TGTGCCAGCAGCTTAGAATCGGGGGTCTGGAATGAGCAGTTCTTC CASSLESGVWNEQFF
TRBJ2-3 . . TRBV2 TGTGCCAGCAGTGGTGAGCGGATGAGCACAGATACGCAGTATTTT CASSGERMSTDTQYF
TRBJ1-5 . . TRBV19 TGTGCCAGTAGTATAGGCGGCGGACTCAATCAGCCCCAGCATTTT CASSIGGGLNQPQHF
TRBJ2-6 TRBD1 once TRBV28 TGTGCCAGCAGCGGAAGTGGACAGGGGCACGTCCTGACTTTC CASSGSGQGHVLTF
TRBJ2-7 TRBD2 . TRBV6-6 TGTGCCAGCAGTTACGGCCCTCTAGCGGGGCCGTGCTACTTC CASSYGPLAGPCYF
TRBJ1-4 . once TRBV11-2 TGTGCCAGCAGCATGCAAGGGTCGAGCGGTGAAAAACTGTTTTTT CASSMQGSSGEKLFF
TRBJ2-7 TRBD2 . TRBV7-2 TGTGCCAGCAGCTCCCTAGCGGTCTCCTACGAGCAGTACTTC CASSSLAVSYEQYF
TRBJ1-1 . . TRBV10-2 TGCGCCAGCAGAGGGGTTACTGAAGCTTTCTTT CASRGVTEAFF
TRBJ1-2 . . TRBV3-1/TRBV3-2 TGTGCCAGCTGTAGGGGCTTAGGATGGGGCTACACCTTC CASCRGLGWGYTF
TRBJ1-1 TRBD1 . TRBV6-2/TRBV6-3 TGTGCCAGCAGCCCCAGCCAGGGACAGTTGAACACTGAAGCTTTCTTT CASSPSQGQLNTEAFF
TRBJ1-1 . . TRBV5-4 TGTGCCAGCAGCTTGGGACAGACAAACACTGAAGCTTTCTTT CASSLGQTNTEAFF
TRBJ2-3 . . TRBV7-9 TGTGCCAGCAGCTTCCCAGATACGCAGTATTTT CASSFPDTQYF